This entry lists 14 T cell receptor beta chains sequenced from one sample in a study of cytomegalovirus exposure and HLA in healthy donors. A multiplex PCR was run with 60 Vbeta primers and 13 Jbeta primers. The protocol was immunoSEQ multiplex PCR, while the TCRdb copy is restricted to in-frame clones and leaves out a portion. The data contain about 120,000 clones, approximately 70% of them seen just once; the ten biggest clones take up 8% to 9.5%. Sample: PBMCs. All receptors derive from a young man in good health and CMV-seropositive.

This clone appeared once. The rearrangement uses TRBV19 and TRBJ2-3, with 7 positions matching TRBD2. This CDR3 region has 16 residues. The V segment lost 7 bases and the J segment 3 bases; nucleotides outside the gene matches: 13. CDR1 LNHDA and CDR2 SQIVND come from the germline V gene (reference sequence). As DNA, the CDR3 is TGTGCCAGTAACTTCGGGAGGACTTCACTGACAGATACGCAGTATTTT. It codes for CASNFGRTSLTDTQYF. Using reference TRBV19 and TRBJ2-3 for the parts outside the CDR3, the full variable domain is DGGITQSPKYLFRKEGQNVTLSCEQNLNHDAMYWYRQDPGQGLRLIYYSQIVNDFQKGDIAEGYSVSREKKESFPLTVTSAQKNPTAFYLCASNFGRTSLTDTQYFGPGTRLTVL.

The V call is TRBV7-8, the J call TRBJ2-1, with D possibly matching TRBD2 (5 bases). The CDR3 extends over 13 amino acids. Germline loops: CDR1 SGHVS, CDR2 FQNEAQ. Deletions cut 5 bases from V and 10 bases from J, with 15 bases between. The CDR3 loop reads CASSLEMRVEQFF. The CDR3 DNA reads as TGTGCCAGCAGCCTAGAGATGCGGGTCGAGCAGTTCTTC.

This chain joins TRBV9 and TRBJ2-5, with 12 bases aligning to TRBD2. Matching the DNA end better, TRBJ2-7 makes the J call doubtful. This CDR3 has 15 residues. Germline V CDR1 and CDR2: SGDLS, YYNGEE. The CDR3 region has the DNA TGTGCCAGCAGCGCTAGCGGGGGGGCTTCCTACGAGCAGTACTTC. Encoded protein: CASSASGGASYEQYF.

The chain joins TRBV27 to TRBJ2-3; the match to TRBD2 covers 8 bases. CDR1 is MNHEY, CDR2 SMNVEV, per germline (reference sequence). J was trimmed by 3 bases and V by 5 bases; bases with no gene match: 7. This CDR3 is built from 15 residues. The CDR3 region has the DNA TGTGCCAGCAGTGACCCAGGACTAGCAACAGATACGCAGTATTTT. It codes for CASSDPGLATDTQYF.

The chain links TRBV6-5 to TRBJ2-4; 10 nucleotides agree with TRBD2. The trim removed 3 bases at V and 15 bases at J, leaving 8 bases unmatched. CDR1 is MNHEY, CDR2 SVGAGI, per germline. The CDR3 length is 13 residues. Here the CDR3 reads CASSYSGRPLWYF. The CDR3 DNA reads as TGTGCCAGCAGTTATAGCGGGAGGCCCCTCTGGTACTTC.

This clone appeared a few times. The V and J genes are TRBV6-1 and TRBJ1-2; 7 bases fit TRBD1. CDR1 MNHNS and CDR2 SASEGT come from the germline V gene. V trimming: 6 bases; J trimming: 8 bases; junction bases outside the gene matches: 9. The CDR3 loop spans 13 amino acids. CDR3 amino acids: CASRERQGLGYTF. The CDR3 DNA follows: TGTGCCAGCAGGGAGCGACAGGGTCTAGGCTACACCTTC.

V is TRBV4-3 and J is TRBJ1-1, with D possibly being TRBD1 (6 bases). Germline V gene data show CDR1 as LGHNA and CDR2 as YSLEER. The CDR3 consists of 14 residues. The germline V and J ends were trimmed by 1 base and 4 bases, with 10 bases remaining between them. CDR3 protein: CASSQALTGTEAFF. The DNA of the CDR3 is TGCGCCAGCAGCCAAGCTTTGACAGGCACTGAAGCTTTCTTT.

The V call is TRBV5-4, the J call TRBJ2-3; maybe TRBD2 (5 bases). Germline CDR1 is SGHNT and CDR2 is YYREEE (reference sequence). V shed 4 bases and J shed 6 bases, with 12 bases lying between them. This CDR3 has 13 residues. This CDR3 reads CASSQSGGDTQYF. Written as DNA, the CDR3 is TGTGCCAGCAGCCAAAGCGGCGGGGATACGCAGTATTTT.

The CDR3 DNA sequence: TGTGCCAGCAGCTCCGGGACAGGGAACTACGAGCAGTACTTC. Protein product: CASSSGTGNYEQYF. The chain combines TRBV5-6 with TRBJ2-7, with 9 bases aligning to TRBD1. The ends lost 3 bases at V and 3 bases at J; junction bases unmatched: 4. The germline V gene has CDR1 SGHDT and CDR2 YYEEEE. CDR3 length equals 14 residues.

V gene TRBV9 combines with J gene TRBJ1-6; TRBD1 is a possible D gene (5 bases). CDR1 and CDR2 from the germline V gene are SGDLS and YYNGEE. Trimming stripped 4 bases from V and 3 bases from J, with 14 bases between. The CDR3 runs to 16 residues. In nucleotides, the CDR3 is TGTGCCAGCAGCTTCGGAGGGCAGGGCTATAATTCACCCCTCCACTTT. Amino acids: CASSFGGQGYNSPLHF.

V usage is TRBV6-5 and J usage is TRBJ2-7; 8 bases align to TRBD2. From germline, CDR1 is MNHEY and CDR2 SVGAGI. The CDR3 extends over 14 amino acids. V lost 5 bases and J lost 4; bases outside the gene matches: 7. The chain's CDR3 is CASSLEAGAYEQYF. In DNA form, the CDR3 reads TGTGCCAGCAGTCTTGAAGCGGGGGCTTACGAGCAGTACTTC.

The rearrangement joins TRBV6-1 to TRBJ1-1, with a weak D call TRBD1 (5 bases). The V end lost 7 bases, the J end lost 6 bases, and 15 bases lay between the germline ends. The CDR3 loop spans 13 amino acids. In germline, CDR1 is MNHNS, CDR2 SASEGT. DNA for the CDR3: TGTGCCAGCATCTTTCCTAGGGGCCCTGAAGCTTTCTTT. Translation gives CASIFPRGPEAFF.

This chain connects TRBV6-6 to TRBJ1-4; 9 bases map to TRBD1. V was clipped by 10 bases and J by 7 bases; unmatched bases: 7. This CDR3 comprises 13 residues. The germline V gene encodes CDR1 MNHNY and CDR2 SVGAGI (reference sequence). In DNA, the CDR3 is TGTGCCACGGGACAGGGAAGGCTTGAAAAACTGTTTTTT. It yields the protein CATGQGRLEKLFF.

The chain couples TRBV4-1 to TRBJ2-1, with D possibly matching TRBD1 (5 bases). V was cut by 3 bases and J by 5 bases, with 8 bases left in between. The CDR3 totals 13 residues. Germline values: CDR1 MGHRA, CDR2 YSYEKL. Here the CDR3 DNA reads TGCGCCAGCAGCCACCAGGGCGACAATGAGCAGTTCTTC. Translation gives CASSHQGDNEQFF.